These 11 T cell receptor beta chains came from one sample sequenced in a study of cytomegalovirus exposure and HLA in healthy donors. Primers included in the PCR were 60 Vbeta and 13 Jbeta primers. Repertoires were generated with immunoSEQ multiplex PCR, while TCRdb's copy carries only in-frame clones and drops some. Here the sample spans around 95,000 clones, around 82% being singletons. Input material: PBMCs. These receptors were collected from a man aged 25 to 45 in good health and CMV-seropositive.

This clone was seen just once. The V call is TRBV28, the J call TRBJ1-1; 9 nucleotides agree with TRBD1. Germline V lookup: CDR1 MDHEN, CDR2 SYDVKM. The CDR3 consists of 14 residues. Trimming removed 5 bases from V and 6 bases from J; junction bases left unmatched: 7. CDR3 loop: CASSHRQGGSEAFF. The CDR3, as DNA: TGTGCCAGCAGTCACCGACAGGGGGGCTCTGAAGCTTTCTTT. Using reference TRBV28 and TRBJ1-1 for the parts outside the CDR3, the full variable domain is DVKVTQSSRYLVKRTGEKVFLECVQDMDHENMFWYRQDPGLGLRLIYFSYDVKMKEKGDIPEGYSVSREKKERFSLILESASTNQTSMYLCASSHRQGGSEAFFGQGTRLTVV.

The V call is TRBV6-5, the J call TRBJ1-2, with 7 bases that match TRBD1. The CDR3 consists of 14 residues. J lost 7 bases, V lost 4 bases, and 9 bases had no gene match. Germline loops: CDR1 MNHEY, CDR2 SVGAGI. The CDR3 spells CASSSATGRSGYTF. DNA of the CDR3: TGTGCCAGCAGTTCCGCGACAGGGAGGAGTGGCTACACCTTC.

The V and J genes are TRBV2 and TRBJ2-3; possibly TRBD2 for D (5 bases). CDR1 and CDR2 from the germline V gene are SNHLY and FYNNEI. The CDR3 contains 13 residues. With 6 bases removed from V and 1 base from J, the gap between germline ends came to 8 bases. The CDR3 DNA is TGTGCCAGCAGGAAGGAGGGCACAGATACGCAGTATTTT. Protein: CASRKEGTDTQYF. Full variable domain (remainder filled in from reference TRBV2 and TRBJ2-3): EPEVTQTPSHQVTQMGQEVILRCVPISNHLYFYWYRQILGQKVEFLVSFYNNEISEKSEIFDDQFSVERPDGSNFTLKIRSTKLEDSAMYFCASRKEGTDTQYFGPGTRLTVL.

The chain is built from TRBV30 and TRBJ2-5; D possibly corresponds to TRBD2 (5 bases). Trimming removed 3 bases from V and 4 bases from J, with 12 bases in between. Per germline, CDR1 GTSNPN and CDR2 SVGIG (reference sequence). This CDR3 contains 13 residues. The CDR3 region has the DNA TGTGCCTGGAGAAATAGCGATGGAGAGACCCAGTACTTC. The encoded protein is CAWRNSDGETQYF.

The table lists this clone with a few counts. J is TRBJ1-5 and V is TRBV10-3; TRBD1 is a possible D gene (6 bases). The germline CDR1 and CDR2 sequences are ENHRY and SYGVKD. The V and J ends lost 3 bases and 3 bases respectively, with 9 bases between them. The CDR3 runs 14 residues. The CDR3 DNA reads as TGTGCCATCAGTGATGGACAGTTCAATCAGCCCCAGCATTTT. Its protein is CAISDGQFNQPQHF.

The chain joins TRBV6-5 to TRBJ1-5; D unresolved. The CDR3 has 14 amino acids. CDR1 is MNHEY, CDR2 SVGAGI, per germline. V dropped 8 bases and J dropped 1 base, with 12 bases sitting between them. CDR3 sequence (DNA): TGTGCCAGCCTTCTTGGGCCGAGCAATCAGCCCCAGCATTTT. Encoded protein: CASLLGPSNQPQHF.

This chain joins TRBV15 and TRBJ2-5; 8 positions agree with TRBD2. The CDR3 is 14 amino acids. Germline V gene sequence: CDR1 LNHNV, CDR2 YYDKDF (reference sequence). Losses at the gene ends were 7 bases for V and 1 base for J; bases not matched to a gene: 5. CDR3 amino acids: CATNGLAGQETQYF. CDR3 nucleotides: TGTGCCACCAATGGACTAGCAGGCCAAGAGACCCAGTACTTC.

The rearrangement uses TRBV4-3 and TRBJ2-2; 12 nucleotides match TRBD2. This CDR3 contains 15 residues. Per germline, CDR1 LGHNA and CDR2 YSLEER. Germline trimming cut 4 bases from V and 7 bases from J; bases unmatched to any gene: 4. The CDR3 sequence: CASSPQGLAGGELFF. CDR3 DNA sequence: TGCGCCAGCAGCCCTCAGGGACTAGCGGGCGGGGAGCTGTTTTTT.

The CDR3 DNA sequence: TGTGCCAGCAGTAAACAGGGGTATCTCGACACTGAAGCTTTCTTT. Protein: CASSKQGYLDTEAFF. The chain combines TRBV27 with TRBJ1-1; 7 nucleotides agree with TRBD1. Germline V gene lookup returns CDR1 MNHEY and CDR2 SMNVEV (reference sequence). The CDR3 contains 15 residues. With V trimmed by 5 bases and J by 3 bases, 9 bases remained unmatched.

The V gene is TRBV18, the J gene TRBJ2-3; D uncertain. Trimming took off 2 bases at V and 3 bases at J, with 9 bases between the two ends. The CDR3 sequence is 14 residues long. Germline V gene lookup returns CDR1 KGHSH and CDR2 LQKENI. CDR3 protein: CASSPNYRTDTQYF. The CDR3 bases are TGTGCCAGCTCACCAAACTATCGAACAGATACGCAGTATTTT.

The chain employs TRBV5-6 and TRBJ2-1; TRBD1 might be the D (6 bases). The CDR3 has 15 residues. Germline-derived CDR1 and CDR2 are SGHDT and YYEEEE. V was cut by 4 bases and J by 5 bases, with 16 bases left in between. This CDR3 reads CASSPGPTGNNEQFF. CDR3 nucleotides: TGTGCCAGCAGCCCGGGCCCCACAGGGAACAATGAGCAGTTCTTC.